Below, one T cell receptor (beta chain) is given with its context. The entry originates in a study of blood T cell repertoires in COVID-19. The CDR3 extends over 16 amino acids. The germline gives CDR1 SGHRS, CDR2 YFSETQ. Trimming stripped 4 bases from V and 0 bases from J, with 13 bases between. Authors' analysis steps: Reference gene primer amplification in the assay estimated nucleated cell counts. Method: immunoSEQ multiplex PCR; TCRdb's copy keeps in-frame clones and lacks some. D and trimming come from the DNA, and the V and J calls and clone size come from that table. The sample holds some 400,000 clones, around nine tenths seen once.

Material: peripheral blood. V gene TRBV5-1 combines with J gene TRBJ1-4, with D tentatively TRBD1 (5 bases). The TCR was taken from a human donor in a cohort sampled during active COVID-19. CDR3: CASSLQGSATNEKLFF. CDR3 in DNA: TGCGCCAGCAGCCTCCAGGGTTCGGCAACTAATGAAAAACTGTTTTTT.